Listed below are T cell receptor beta chains from one sample, sequenced in a study of spatial heterogeneity in lung cancer. TCRdb re-called the 5' RACE reads with MiXCR, one entry per CDR3 protein. The table lists about 47,000 distinct CDR3 sequences, 12% of them singletons. The source material was PBMCs, sampled at surgery. The receptors here all came from a female donor with early-stage non-small cell lung cancer. The CDR3 runs from the conserved cysteine through the conserved F or W. The D gene is left open where the match is weak. Clone sizes are given selectively: once, few, many, or a class where the clone is expanded.

CDR3 DNA: TGTGCCAGCAGTTCGCTTGACCGGGACTTCCTCACAGATACGCAGTATTTT
CDR3 protein: CASSSLDRDFLTDTQYF
clone size: many
V gene: TRBV27
D gene: NA
J gene: TRBJ2-3

CDR3 DNA: TGTGCCAGCAGCTTAGGGGGCACGAATACTGAAGCTTTCTTT
CDR3 protein: CASSLGGTNTEAFF
clone size: many
V gene: TRBV7-9
D gene: NA
J gene: TRBJ1-1

CDR3 DNA: TGTGCCATCAGTGTTAAACTAGCGGTCTACAATGAGCAGTTCTTC
CDR3 protein: CAISVKLAVYNEQFF
clone size: NA
V gene: TRBV10-3
D gene: TRBD2
J gene: TRBJ2-1

CDR3 DNA: TGTGCCAGCAGTTTGATCGGGGATACGCAGTATTTT
CDR3 protein: CASSLIGDTQYF
clone size: NA
V gene: TRBV12-3/TRBV12-4
D gene: NA
J gene: TRBJ2-3

CDR3 DNA: TGTGCCAGCAGCCAAGAAAGGGAGGGGGGCTCCTACAATGAGCAGTTCTTC
CDR3 protein: CASSQEREGGSYNEQFF
clone size: few
V gene: TRBV3-1
D gene: NA
J gene: TRBJ2-1

CDR3 DNA: TGTGCCAGCAGCTTAGTGCGGAGCACAGATACGCAGTATTTT
CDR3 protein: CASSLVRSTDTQYF
clone size: NA
V gene: TRBV7-9
D gene: NA
J gene: TRBJ2-3

CDR3 DNA: TGTGCCAGCAGCATGAGGACCGGGACAGGGGGTAATTCACCCCTCCACTTT
CDR3 protein: CASSMRTGTGGNSPLHF
clone size: NA
V gene: TRBV3-1
D gene: TRBD1
J gene: TRBJ1-6

CDR3 DNA: TGTGCCACCAACGAAGGAGGGGGAAAAACCGGGGAGCTGTTTTTT
CDR3 protein: CATNEGGGKTGELFF
clone size: many
V gene: TRBV15
D gene: NA
J gene: TRBJ2-2

CDR3 DNA: TGTGCCAGCAGAAAGGCGGGTGTCACTGAAGCTTTCTTT
CDR3 protein: CASRKAGVTEAFF
clone size: few
V gene: TRBV6-2/TRBV6-3
D gene: NA
J gene: TRBJ1-1

CDR3 DNA: TGTGCCAGCAGTACGGACAGGGGGAACATTCAGTACTTC
CDR3 protein: CASSTDRGNIQYF
clone size: many
V gene: TRBV7-2
D gene: TRBD1
J gene: TRBJ2-4

CDR3 DNA: TGTGCCAGCAGTGAACCAATGGGCACCGGGGAGCTGTTTTTT
CDR3 protein: CASSEPMGTGELFF
clone size: few
V gene: TRBV2
D gene: NA
J gene: TRBJ2-2